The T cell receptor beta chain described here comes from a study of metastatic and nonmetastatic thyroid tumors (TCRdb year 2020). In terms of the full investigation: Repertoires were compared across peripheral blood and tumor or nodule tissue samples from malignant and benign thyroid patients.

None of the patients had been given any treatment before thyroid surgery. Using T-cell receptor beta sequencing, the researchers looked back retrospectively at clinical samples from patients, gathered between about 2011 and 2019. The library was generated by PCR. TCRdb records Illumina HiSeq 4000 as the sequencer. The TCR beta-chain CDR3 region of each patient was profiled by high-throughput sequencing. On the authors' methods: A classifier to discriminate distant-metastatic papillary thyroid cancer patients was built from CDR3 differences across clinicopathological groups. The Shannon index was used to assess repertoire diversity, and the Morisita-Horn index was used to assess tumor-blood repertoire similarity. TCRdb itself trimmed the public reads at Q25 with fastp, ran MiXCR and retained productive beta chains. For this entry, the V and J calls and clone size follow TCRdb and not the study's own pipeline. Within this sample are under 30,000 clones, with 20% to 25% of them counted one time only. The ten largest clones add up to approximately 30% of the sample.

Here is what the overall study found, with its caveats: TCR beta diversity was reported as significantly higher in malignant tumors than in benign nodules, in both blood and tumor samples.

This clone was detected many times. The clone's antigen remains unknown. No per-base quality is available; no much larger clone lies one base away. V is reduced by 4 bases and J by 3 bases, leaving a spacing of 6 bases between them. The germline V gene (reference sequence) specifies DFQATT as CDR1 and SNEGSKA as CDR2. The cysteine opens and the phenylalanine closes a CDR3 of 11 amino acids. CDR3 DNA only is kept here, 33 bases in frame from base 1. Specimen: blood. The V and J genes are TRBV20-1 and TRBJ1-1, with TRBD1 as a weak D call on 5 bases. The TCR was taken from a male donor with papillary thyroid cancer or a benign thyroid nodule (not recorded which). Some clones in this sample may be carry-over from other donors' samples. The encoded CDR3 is CSATGYTEAFF. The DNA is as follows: TGCAGTGCTACAGGGTACACTGAAGCTTTCTTT.